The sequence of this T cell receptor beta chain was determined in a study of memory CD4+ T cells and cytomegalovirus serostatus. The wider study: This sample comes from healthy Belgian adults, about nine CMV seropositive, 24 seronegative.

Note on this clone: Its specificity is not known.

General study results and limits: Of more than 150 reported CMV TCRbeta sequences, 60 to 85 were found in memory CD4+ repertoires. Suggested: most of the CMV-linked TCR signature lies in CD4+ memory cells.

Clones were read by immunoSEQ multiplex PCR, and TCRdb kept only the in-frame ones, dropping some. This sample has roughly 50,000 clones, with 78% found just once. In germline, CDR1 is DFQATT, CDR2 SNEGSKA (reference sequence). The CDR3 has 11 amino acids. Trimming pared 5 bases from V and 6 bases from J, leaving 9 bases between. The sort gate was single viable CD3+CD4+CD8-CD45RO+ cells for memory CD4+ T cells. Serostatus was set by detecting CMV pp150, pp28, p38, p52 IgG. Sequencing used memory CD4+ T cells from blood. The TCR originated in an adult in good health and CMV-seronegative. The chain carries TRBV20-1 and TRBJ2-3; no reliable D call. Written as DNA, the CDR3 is TGCAGTGCTCCTGTGAAGGATACGCAGTATTTT. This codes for CSAPVKDTQYF.